The 20 T cell receptor beta chains given below trace back to one sample, sequenced in a study of vaccination and CD4 T cells after COVID-19. Antigen specificity for these receptors is unknown. Treatment indicated: roughly 10-day PBMC culture with coronavirus spike peptide pools or control peptides (ViraFEST assay). The Oncomine TCR Beta short-read assay was applied to DNA of cultured CD4+ T cells. TCRdb processed the PCR reads anew with MiXCR; each CDR3 protein has one entry. The repertoire includes fewer than 15,000 distinct CDR3 sequences, about two fifths of them detected once, and 7% to 9.5% sits in the top ten. The sample consisted of CD4+ T cells from blood, cultured in vitro, taken after SARS-CoV-2 vaccination. These receptors all stem from a human donor who had recovered from COVID-19.

The gene calls are TRBV19 and TRBJ2-3; D remains ambiguous. CDR3 size: 13 residues. Trimming removed 8 bases from V and 0 bases from J, with 9 bases in between. The germline gives CDR1 LNHDA, CDR2 SQIVND (reference sequence). The CDR3 loop is CASRPTSTDTQYF. CDR3 DNA: TGTGCCAGTCGACCCACTAGCACAGATACGCAGTATTTT.

This clonotype was counted only a few times. The rearrangement uses TRBV6-1 and TRBJ1-2; tentatively, D is TRBD1 (5 bases). Germline CDR1 is MNHNS and CDR2 is SASEGT. The CDR3 loop spans 15 amino acids. The V gene lost 8 bases and the J gene lost 1 base, with 17 bases spanning the gap. In DNA form, the CDR3 reads TGTGCCAGCGTCCAAAGGGGAGGACTTAACTATGGCTACACCTTC. Translating it yields CASVQRGGLNYGYTF.

The chain uses TRBV20-1 and TRBJ2-1, with TRBD2 matching over 15 bases. Germline V gene data show CDR1 as DFQATT and CDR2 as SNEGSKA (reference sequence). With V trimmed by 3 bases and J by 4 bases, 1 base remained unmatched. The CDR3 is made up of 15 amino acids. CDR3 region: CSARGLAGGYNEQFF. Written as DNA, the CDR3 is TGCAGTGCTAGGGGACTAGCGGGAGGTTACAATGAGCAGTTCTTC.

This clonotype was seen a few times. V is TRBV2 and J is TRBJ2-5; TRBD2 might be the D (6 bases). V was shortened by 4 bases and J by 4 bases, with 16 bases between the two germline ends. The CDR3 is made up of 15 amino acids. CDR1 is SNHLY, CDR2 FYNNEI, per germline. The CDR3 loop reads CASSVSRAEGETQYF. The CDR3 nucleotides are TGTGCCAGCAGTGTATCTCGGGCGGAGGGAGAGACCCAGTACTTC.

This clonotype was seen only a few times. The chain recombines TRBV27 with TRBJ2-4; maybe TRBD2 (5 bases). The V gene's germline CDR1 is MNHEY and CDR2 SMNVEV (reference sequence). There are 14 residues in the CDR3. The V end lost 6 bases, the J end lost 8 bases, and 17 bases lay between the germline ends. CDR3 sequence reads: CASSAGDLGHIQYF. In DNA, the CDR3 is TGTGCCAGCAGCGCCGGGGATCTCGGTCACATTCAGTACTTC.

This clonotype was seen only a few times. The chain joins TRBV24-1 to TRBJ1-5; D not certain. Germline values: CDR1 KGHDR, CDR2 SFDVKD. The CDR3 runs 13 residues. The ends were cut back, 6 bases at V and 3 bases at J, with 8 bases in the middle. CDR3 region: CATSPGINQPQHF. The CDR3 DNA is TGTGCCACCAGTCCGGGTATCAATCAGCCCCAGCATTTT.

The chain links TRBV9 to TRBJ2-5; 8 positions agree with TRBD1. The V gene end was trimmed by 0 bases and the J gene end by 4 bases; junction bases not matched to a gene: 8. Germline V gene sequence: CDR1 SGDLS, CDR2 YYNGEE. CDR3 length equals 16 residues. CDR3 sequence reads: CASSVGAGGTGETQYF. The CDR3 coding sequence is TGTGCCAGCAGCGTAGGGGCAGGGGGCACGGGAGAGACCCAGTACTTC.

This clonotype was observed a handful of times. This chain joins TRBV7-2 and TRBJ1-5, with a weak D call TRBD1 (5 bases). CDR3 length: 15 residues. The germline V gene encodes CDR1 SGHTA and CDR2 FQGNSA. V shed 5 bases and J shed 5 bases, with 16 bases lying between them. The DNA for the CDR3 is TGTGCCAGCAGCCTACACGGGGGGGATGATCAGCCCCAGCATTTT. This translates into CASSLHGGDDQPQHF.

The chain recombines TRBV11-1 with TRBJ1-6, with D unresolved. Per the germline V gene, CDR1 is SGHAT and CDR2 is FQDESV (reference sequence). This CDR3 region has 14 residues. Trimming stripped 3 bases from V and 10 bases from J, with 13 bases between. The CDR3 reads CASSLPAVDSPLHF. In nucleotides, the CDR3 is TGTGCCAGCAGCTTGCCCGCCGTGGACTCACCCCTCCACTTT. The full variable domain, in which reference TRBV11-1 and TRBJ1-6 provide the parts outside the CDR3, is EAEVAQSPRYKITEKSQAVAFWCDPISGHATLYWYRQILGQGPELLVQFQDESVVDDSQLPKDRFSAERLKGVDSTLKIQPAELGDSAMYLCASSLPAVDSPLHFGNGTRLTVT.

This clonotype turned up a few times. This chain uses TRBV6-5 with TRBJ1-1; D not certain. Germline V lookup: CDR1 MNHEY, CDR2 SVGAGI. Trimming took 2 bases from V and 4 from J, leaving 8 bases between them. There are 13 residues in the CDR3. The CDR3 loop is CASSYEEGTEAFF. CDR3 nucleotides: TGTGCCAGCAGTTACGAAGAAGGCACTGAAGCTTTCTTT.

The chain carries TRBV4-3 and TRBJ1-2, with D possibly matching TRBD1 (5 bases). This CDR3 is 17 amino acids long. V was shortened by 0 bases and J by 6 bases, with 20 bases between the two germline ends. Germline CDR1 and CDR2: LGHNA and YSLEER. This CDR3 is CASSQDLMGPPLDGYTF. The CDR3, as DNA: TGCGCCAGCAGCCAAGATCTCATGGGACCACCGTTAGATGGCTACACCTTC.

The chain carries TRBV4-1 and TRBJ2-5, with a tentative D call TRBD2 (5 bases). Germline V gene sequence: CDR1 MGHRA, CDR2 YSYEKL. The CDR3 is 14 residues long. Trimming removed 1 base from V and 6 bases from J, with 12 bases in between. The CDR3 bases are TGCGCCAGCAGCCAAGTTGGGGAGTGGAAGACCCAGTACTTC. This encodes CASSQVGEWKTQYF.

This chain uses TRBV23-1 with TRBJ1-5; 8 nucleotides line up with TRBD1. TRBV23-1 is an open reading frame whose function is uncertain. There are 19 residues in the CDR3. The J segment lost 0 bases and the V segment lost 4 bases, leaving 14 bases of the junction unmatched. CDR3 in amino acids: CASSRNRQGMGYSNQPQHF. The CDR3 DNA is TGCGCCAGCAGTCGAAACCGACAGGGGATGGGGTATAGCAATCAGCCCCAGCATTTT.

The chain has TRBV5-1 and TRBJ2-5; 9 bases align to TRBD1. The CDR3 length is 18 residues. Trimming removed 0 bases from V and 1 base from J; junction bases left unmatched: 10. Germline-derived CDR1 and CDR2 are SGHRS and YFSETQ. The CDR3 sequence is CASSLVRQGVRVQETQYF. CDR3 DNA sequence: TGCGCCAGCAGCTTGGTACGACAGGGGGTACGAGTCCAAGAGACCCAGTACTTC.

This clonotype appeared once. This chain's CDR3 is CASSARAGGPLMEQFF. The CDR3 nucleotides are TGTGCCAGCAGTGCCCGCGCGGGAGGCCCTTTGATGGAGCAGTTCTTC. The chain employs TRBV6-1 and TRBJ2-1; 8 bases line up with TRBD2. The CDR3 totals 16 residues. V lost 4 bases, J lost 10 bases, and 15 bases stayed unmatched. Germline values: CDR1 MNHNS, CDR2 SASEGT.

The chain has TRBV7-2 and TRBJ1-1; possible D gene TRBD1, 5 bases. Germline V gives CDR1 SGHTA, CDR2 FQGNSA. Between the trimmed V and J ends, which lost 10 bases and 1 base, there was a span of 13 bases. This CDR3 has 13 residues. This CDR3 reads CATGRYGNTEAFF. The CDR3 coding sequence is TGTGCCACAGGGCGGTATGGGAACACTGAAGCTTTCTTT.

The chain has TRBV6-1 and TRBJ1-5; D perhaps matches TRBD1 (6 bases). The CDR3 is 14 residues long. CDR1 and CDR2 from the germline V gene are MNHNS and SASEGT. V was shortened by 7 bases and J by 7 bases, with 17 bases between the two germline ends. CDR3: CASIRQVGPQPQHF. DNA for the CDR3: TGTGCCAGCATCCGACAGGTTGGCCCCCAGCCCCAGCATTTT.

The chain combines TRBV20-1 with TRBJ1-3; possibly TRBD1 for D (5 bases). The germline V and J ends were trimmed by 1 base and 0 bases, with 10 bases remaining between them. Germline-derived CDR1 and CDR2 are DFQATT and SNEGSKA (reference sequence). The CDR3 length is 15 residues. CDR3 region: CSARAPGGSGNTIYF. The DNA for the CDR3 is TGCAGTGCTAGAGCCCCCGGGGGCTCTGGAAACACCATATATTTT.

The CDR3 loop reads CASSEVGRGVTYEQYF. The CDR3 DNA sequence: TGTGCCAGCAGTGAAGTGGGTAGGGGGGTTACCTACGAGCAGTACTTC. The gene calls are TRBV6-1 and TRBJ2-7, with D perhaps matching TRBD1 or TRBD2 (6 bases each). V was cut by 1 base and J by 2 bases, with 15 bases left in between. The length of the CDR3 is 16 residues. Germline assignment: CDR1 MNHNS and CDR2 SASEGT.

This clonotype came up a few times. V usage is TRBV19 and J usage is TRBJ1-5; D gene unclear. V was shortened by 4 bases and J by 5 bases, with 15 bases between the two germline ends. The germline CDR1 and CDR2 sequences are LNHDA and SQIVND (reference sequence). The CDR3 contains 15 residues. CDR3 DNA: TGTGCCAGTAGTAATCGTGTCAACAAATATCAGCCCCAGCATTTT. Its translation is CASSNRVNKYQPQHF.